This record looks at one T cell receptor (beta chain) sequence and its context. This specimen comes from a study of memory CD4+ T cells and cytomegalovirus serostatus. Study information: Donors were healthy Belgian adults, fewer than ten CMV seropositive and around 23 seronegative.

The sort gate was single viable CD3+CD4+CD8-CD45RO+ cells for memory CD4+ T cells. Produced via immunoSEQ multiplex PCR; TCRdb's table is partial and in-frame only. Found here are under 80,000 clones, about 73% of them singletons; the top ten hold 2.5% to 3%. CDR3 length: 13 amino acids. Germline loops: CDR1 SGHNT, CDR2 YENEEA. J lost 6 bases, V lost 4 bases, and 2 bases had no gene match. The rearrangement joins TRBV11-3 to TRBJ2-7, with TRBD1 identical over 11 bases. This receptor was obtained from an adult in good health and CMV-seropositive. Sequenced: memory CD4+ T cells from blood. The CDR3: CASSWDRGSEQYF. CDR3 in DNA: TGTGCCAGCAGCTGGGACAGGGGGAGCGAGCAGTACTTC.